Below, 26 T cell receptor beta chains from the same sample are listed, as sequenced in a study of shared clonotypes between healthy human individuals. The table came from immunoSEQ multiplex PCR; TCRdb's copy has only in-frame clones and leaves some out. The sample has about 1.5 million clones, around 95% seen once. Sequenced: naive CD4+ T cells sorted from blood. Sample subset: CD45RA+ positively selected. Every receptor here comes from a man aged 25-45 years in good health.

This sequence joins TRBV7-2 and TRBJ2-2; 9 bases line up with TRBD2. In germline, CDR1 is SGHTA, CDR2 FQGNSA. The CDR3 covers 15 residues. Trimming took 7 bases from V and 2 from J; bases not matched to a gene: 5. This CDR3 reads CASTRTSENTGELFF. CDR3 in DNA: TGTGCCAGCACCAGGACTAGCGAAAACACCGGGGAGCTGTTTTTT.

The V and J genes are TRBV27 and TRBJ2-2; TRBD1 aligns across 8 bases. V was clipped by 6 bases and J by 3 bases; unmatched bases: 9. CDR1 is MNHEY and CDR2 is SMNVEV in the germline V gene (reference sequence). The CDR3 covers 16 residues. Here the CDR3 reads CASSPVGRGHTGELFF. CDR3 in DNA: TGTGCCAGCAGCCCCGTCGGCAGGGGGCACACCGGGGAGCTGTTTTTT.

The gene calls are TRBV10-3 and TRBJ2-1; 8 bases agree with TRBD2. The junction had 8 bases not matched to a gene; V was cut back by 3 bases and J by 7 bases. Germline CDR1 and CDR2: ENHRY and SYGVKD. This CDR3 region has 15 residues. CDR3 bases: TGTGCCATCAGTGACCGAGCGGGAGCAAGTAATGAGCAGTTCTTC. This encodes CAISDRAGASNEQFF.

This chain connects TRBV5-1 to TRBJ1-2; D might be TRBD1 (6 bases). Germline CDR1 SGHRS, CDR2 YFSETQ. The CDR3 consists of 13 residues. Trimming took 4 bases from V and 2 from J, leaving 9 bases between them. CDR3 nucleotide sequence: TGCGCCAGCAGCGTCGACAGGAACTATGGCTACACCTTC. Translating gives CASSVDRNYGYTF. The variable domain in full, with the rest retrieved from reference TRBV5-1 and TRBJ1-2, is KAGVTQTPRYLIKTRGQQVTLSCSPISGHRSVSWYQQTPGQGLQFLFEYFSETQRNKGNFPGRFSGRQFSNSRSEMNVSTLELGDSALYLCASSVDRNYGYTFGSGTRLTVV.

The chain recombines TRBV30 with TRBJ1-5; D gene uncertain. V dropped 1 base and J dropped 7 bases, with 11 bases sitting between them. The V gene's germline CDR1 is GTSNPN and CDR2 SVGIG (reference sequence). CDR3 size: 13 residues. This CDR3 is CAWSAGFGQPQHF. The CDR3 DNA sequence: TGTGCCTGGAGTGCTGGGTTTGGCCAGCCCCAGCATTTT.

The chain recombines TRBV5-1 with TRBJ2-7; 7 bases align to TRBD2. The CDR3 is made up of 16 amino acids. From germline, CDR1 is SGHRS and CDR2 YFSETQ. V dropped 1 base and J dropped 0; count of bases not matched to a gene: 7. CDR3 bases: TGCGCCAGCAGCTTGTATCCTCGGGGGGACTCCTACGAGCAGTACTTC. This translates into CASSLYPRGDSYEQYF.

The CDR3 bases are TGTGCCACCAGCCATCTGGATGGCGAGCAGTACTTC. Translated, it gives CATSHLDGEQYF. The rearrangement links TRBV15 to TRBJ2-7; D unclear. Between the trimmed V and J ends, which lost 5 bases and 6 bases, there was a span of 11 bases. The length of the CDR3 is 12 residues. The germline CDR1 and CDR2 sequences are LNHNV and YYDKDF (reference sequence).

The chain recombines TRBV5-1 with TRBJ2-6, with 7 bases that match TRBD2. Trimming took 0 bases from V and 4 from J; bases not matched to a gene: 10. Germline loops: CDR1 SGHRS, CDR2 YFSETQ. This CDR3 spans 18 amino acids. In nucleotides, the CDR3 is TGCGCCAGCAGCTTGGGACTAGCCCTCCGCGGGGGGGCCAACGTCCTGACTTTC. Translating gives CASSLGLALRGGANVLTF.

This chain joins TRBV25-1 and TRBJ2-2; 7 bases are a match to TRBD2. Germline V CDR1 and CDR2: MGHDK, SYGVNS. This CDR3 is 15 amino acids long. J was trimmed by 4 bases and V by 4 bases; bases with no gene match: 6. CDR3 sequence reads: CASSVRLAGTGELFF. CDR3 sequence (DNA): TGTGCCAGCAGTGTAAGACTAGCTGGCACCGGGGAGCTGTTTTTT.

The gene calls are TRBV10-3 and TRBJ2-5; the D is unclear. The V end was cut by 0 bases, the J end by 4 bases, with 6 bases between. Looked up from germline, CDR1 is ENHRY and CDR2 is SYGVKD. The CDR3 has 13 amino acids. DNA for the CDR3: TGTGCCATCAGTGAGTCCTTAGCAGAGACCCAGTACTTC. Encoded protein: CAISESLAETQYF.

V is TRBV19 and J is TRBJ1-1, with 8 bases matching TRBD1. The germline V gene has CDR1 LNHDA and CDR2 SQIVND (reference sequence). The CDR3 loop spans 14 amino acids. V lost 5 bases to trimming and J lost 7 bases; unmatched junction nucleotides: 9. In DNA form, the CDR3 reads TGTGCCAGTAGTGTTCAGGACAGGGAGGGTGAAGCTTTCTTT. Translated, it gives CASSVQDREGEAFF.

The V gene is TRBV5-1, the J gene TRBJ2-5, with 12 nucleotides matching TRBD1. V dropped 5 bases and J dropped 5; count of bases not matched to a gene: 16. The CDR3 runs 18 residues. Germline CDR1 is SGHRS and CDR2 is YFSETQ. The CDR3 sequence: CASRPGTGGIGFGETQYF. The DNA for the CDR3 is TGCGCCAGCAGACCCGGGACAGGGGGCATAGGATTCGGGGAGACCCAGTACTTC.

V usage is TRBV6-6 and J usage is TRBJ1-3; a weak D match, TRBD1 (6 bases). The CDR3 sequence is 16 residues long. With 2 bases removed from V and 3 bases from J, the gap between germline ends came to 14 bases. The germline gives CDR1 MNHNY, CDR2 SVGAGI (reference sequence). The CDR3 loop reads CASSYGSGAGGNTIYF. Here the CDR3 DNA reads TGTGCCAGCAGTTACGGATCAGGGGCGGGTGGAAACACCATATATTTT.

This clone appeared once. CDR3: CASSYGEASTDTQYF. CDR3 sequence (DNA): TGTGCCAGCAGTTACGGGGAGGCTAGCACAGATACGCAGTATTTT. The chain carries TRBV6-5 and TRBJ2-3, with D perhaps matching TRBD2 (6 bases). Trimming left V 2 bases short and J 0 bases short, with 9 bases between. There are 15 residues in the CDR3. Germline lookup yields CDR1 MNHEY and CDR2 SVGAGI.

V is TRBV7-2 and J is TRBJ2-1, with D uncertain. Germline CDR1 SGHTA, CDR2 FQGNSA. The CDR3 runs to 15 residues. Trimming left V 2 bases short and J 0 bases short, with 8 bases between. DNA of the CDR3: TGTGCCAGCAGCTTACAACTACACTCCTACAATGAGCAGTTCTTC. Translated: CASSLQLHSYNEQFF.

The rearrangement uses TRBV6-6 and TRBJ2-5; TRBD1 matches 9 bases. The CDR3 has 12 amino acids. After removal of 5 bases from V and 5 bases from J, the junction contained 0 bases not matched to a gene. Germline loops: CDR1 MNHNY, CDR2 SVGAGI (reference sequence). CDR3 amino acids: CASSTGGETQYF. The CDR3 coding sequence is TGTGCCAGCAGTACAGGGGGCGAGACCCAGTACTTC.

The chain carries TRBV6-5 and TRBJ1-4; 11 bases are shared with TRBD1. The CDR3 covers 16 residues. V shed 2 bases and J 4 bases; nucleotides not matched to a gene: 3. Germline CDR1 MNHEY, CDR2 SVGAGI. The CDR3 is CASSYRDRGGNEKLFF. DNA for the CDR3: TGTGCCAGCAGTTACCGGGACAGGGGGGGTAATGAAAAACTGTTTTTT.

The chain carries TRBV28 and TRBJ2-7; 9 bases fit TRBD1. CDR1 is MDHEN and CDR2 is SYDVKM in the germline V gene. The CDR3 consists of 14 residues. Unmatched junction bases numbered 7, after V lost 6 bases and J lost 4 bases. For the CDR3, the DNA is TGTGCCAGCAGACCGGGACAGGGAAGGTACGAGCAGTACTTC. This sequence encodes CASRPGQGRYEQYF.

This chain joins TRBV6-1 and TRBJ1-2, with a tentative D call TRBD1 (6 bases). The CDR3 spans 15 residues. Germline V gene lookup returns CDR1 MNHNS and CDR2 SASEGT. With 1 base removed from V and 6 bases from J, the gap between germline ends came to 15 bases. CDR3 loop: CASSEGDTPRNGYTF. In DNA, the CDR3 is TGTGCCAGCAGTGAAGGGGACACTCCCCGGAATGGCTACACCTTC.

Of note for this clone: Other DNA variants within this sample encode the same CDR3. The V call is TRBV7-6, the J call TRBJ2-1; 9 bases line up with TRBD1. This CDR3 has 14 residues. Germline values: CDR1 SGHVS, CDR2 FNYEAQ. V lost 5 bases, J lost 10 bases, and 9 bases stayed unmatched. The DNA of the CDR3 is TGTGCCAGCAGCCCAGGACAGGGGCGGCCCGAGCAGTTCTTC. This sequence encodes CASSPGQGRPEQFF.

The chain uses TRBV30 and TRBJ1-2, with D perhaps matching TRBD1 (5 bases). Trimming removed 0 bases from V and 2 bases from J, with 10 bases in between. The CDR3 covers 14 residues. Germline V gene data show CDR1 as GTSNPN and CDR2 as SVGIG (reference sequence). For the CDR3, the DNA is TGTGCCTGGAGTGTGGGGTACAGGAACTATGGCTACACCTTC. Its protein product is CAWSVGYRNYGYTF.

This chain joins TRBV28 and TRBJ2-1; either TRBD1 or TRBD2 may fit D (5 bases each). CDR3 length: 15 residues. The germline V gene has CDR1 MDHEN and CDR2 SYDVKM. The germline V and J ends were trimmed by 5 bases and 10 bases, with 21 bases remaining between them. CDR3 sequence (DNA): TGTGCCAGCAGTCTCCCGGGGTTTCAGGGTGGGGAGCAGTTCTTC. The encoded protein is CASSLPGFQGGEQFF.

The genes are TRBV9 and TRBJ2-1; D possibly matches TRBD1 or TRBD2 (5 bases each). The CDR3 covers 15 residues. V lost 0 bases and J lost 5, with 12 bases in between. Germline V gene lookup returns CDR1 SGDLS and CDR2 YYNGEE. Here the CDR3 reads CASSVAPRGNNEQFF. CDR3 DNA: TGTGCCAGCAGCGTAGCTCCACGGGGCAACAATGAGCAGTTCTTC.

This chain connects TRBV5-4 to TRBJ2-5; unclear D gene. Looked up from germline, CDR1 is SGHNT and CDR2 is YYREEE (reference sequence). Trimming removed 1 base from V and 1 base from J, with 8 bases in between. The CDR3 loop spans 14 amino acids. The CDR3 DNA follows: TGTGCCAGCAGCTTGTCCAGCGCCCAAGAGACCCAGTACTTC. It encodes CASSLSSAQETQYF.

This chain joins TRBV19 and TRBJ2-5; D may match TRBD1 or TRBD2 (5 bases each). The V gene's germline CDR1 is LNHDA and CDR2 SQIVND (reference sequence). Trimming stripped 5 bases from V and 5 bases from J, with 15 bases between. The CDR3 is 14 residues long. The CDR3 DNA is TGTGCCAGTAGTCCTAGCAGGGAAGGCGAGACCCAGTACTTC. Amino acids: CASSPSREGETQYF.

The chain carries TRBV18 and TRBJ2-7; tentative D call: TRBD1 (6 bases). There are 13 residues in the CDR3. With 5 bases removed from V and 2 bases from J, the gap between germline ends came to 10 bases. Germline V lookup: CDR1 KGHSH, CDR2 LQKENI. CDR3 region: CASSEKGAYEQYF. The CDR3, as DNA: TGTGCCAGCTCAGAAAAGGGGGCCTACGAGCAGTACTTC. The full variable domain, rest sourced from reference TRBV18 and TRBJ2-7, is NAGVMQNPRHLVRRRGQEARLRCSPMKGHSHVYWYRQLPEEGLKFMVYLQKENIIDESGMPKERFSAEFPKEGPSILRIQQVVRGDSAAYFCASSEKGAYEQYFGPGTRLTVT.